Below are 12 T cell receptor beta chains sequenced from a single sample in a study of blood T cells in healthy people across ages. Then a second PCR, running about 6 to 11 cycles, was carried out with a sample-barcoded 5' primer and a J-beta primer mix. TCRdb re-derived calls from the 5' RACE reads in MiXCR, one entry per CDR3 protein. In the table there are more than 500,000 distinct CDR3 sequences, roughly a quarter of which are singletons. The sequencing input was blood. The receptors shown here come from a woman in her sixties or seventies in good health.

The chain is built from TRBV2 and TRBJ2-3, with D possibly matching TRBD1 (5 bases). The CDR3 is 17 amino acids. In germline, CDR1 is SNHLY, CDR2 FYNNEI. V was clipped by 0 bases and J by 4 bases, with 17 bases between them. CDR3 coding DNA: TGTGCCAGCAGTGAAGCAATAGCAGCCCAAGGGGCAGATACGCAGTATTTT. It specifies CASSEAIAAQGADTQYF.

This clonotype was picked up a small number of times. The genes are TRBV7-9 and TRBJ2-3, with 11 bases that match TRBD2. This CDR3 is built from 16 residues. V lost 4 bases and J lost 3; bases outside the gene matches: 6. In germline, CDR1 is SEHNR, CDR2 FQNEAQ (reference sequence). CDR3 sequence reads: CASSSPLAGGTDTQYF. The CDR3 DNA reads TGTGCCAGCAGCTCTCCTCTAGCGGGGGGTACAGATACGCAGTATTTT.

This rearrangement joins TRBV7-3 to TRBJ2-3, with TRBD2 matching over 7 bases. Germline values: CDR1 SGHTA, CDR2 FQGTGA. The junction had 8 bases not matched to a gene; V was cut back by 5 bases and J by 6 bases. This CDR3 contains 14 residues. In DNA form, the CDR3 reads TGTGCCAGCAGCATCCAGACTAGCCATGATACGCAGTATTTT. It specifies CASSIQTSHDTQYF. Full variable domain (missing parts from reference TRBV7-3 and TRBJ2-3): GAGVSQTPSNKVTEKGKYVELRCDPISGHTALYWYRQSLGQGPEFLIYFQGTGAADDSGLPNDRFFAVRPEGSVSTLKIQRTERGDSAVYLCASSIQTSHDTQYFGPGTRLTVL.

V and J are TRBV30 and TRBJ2-7, with TRBD1 matching 9 bases. This CDR3 spans 11 amino acids. The germline V gene encodes CDR1 GTSNPN and CDR2 SVGIG (reference sequence). With V trimmed by 3 bases and J by 6 bases, 0 bases remained unmatched. In nucleotides, the CDR3 is TGTGCCTGGAGGGACAGGGGCGAGCAGTACTTC. Protein sequence: CAWRDRGEQYF. The full variable domain, with the rest looked up from reference TRBV30 and TRBJ2-7, is SQTIHQWPATLVQPVGSPLSLECTVEGTSNPNLYWYRQAAGRGLQLLFYSVGIGQISSEVPQNLSASRPQDRQFILSSKKLLLSDSGFYLCAWRDRGEQYFGPGTRLTVT.

J is TRBJ2-5 and V is TRBV20-1, with D perhaps TRBD1 or TRBD2 (6 bases each). The length of the CDR3 is 12 residues. Trimming removed 4 bases from V and 6 bases from J, with 12 bases in between. Germline lookup yields CDR1 DFQATT and CDR2 SNEGSKA (reference sequence). CDR3 DNA: TGCAGTGCTAATCGGGGGCTTCAGACCCAGTACTTC. Its protein product is CSANRGLQTQYF.

This sequence joins TRBV7-8 and TRBJ1-2, with D maybe TRBD1 (5 bases). With 3 bases removed from V and 6 bases from J, the gap between germline ends came to 17 bases. The CDR3 covers 15 residues. Germline CDR1 reads SGHVS; CDR2 reads FQNEAQ. The CDR3 region has the DNA TGTGCCAGCAGCTTGGGGGGAGTTTATGGGGATGGCTACACCTTC. Amino acid sequence: CASSLGGVYGDGYTF.

The chain uses TRBV9 and TRBJ2-7, with TRBD1 identical over 8 bases. Trimming at V came to 1 base and at J to 2 bases, leaving 2 bases not matched to a gene. Germline V gives CDR1 SGDLS, CDR2 YYNGEE. There are 14 residues in the CDR3. CDR3 bases: TGTGCCAGCAGCGTAAGACAGGGGCCCTACGAGCAGTACTTC. Translating it yields CASSVRQGPYEQYF.

This clonotype turned up a few times. The CDR3, as DNA: TGTGCCAGCAGCTTATATCAGACCCAGTACTTC. Translating it yields CASSLYQTQYF. The rearrangement joins TRBV7-2 to TRBJ2-5, with D unclear. Trimming removed 2 bases at V and 6 bases at J, with 4 bases between. CDR1 and CDR2 (germline): SGHTA, FQGNSA. CDR3 size: 11 residues.

The chain employs TRBV20-1 and TRBJ2-5; perhaps TRBD2 as D (6 bases). Trimming pared 5 bases from V and 11 bases from J, leaving 21 bases between. CDR3 size: 13 residues. Germline V CDR1 and CDR2: DFQATT, SNEGSKA (reference sequence). The CDR3 DNA follows: TGCAGTGCTGCCCCGGGGACTGGCAGAGAGCAGTACTTC. Protein sequence: CSAAPGTGREQYF.

This clonotype was seen a handful of times. The gene calls are TRBV3-1 and TRBJ1-2, with 9 bases fitting TRBD1. The germline V gene has CDR1 LGHDT and CDR2 YNNKEL (reference sequence). V shed 4 bases, J shed 6 bases, and the junction held 6 bases outside the gene matches. CDR3 size: 14 residues. The CDR3 region is CASSRRTGGDGYTF. The CDR3 DNA reads as TGTGCCAGCAGCCGCCGAACAGGGGGCGATGGCTACACCTTC.

This clonotype has just a few counts. This chain connects TRBV20-1 to TRBJ2-5; D is unclear. Deletions cut 3 bases from V and 5 bases from J, with 10 bases between. The CDR3 consists of 12 residues. In germline, CDR1 is DFQATT, CDR2 SNEGSKA (reference sequence). The DNA for the CDR3 is TGCAGTGCTAGGAAGGGCGGTGAGACCCAGTACTTC. Protein: CSARKGGETQYF.

This chain joins TRBV12-3 or TRBV12-4 and TRBJ2-5, with D maybe TRBD2 (6 bases). Gene TRBJ2-1 matches the end of the DNA better, so the J call may be wrong. This CDR3 region has 13 residues. As DNA, the CDR3 is TGTGCCAGCAGTTTAGCACTAGCTTACGAGCAGTTCTTC. Translating it yields CASSLALAYEQFF.